This T cell receptor (beta chain) is from a study of blood T cell repertoires in COVID-19. Across the whole study: The United States, Italy and Spain were the sources of the acute and convalescent COVID-19 samples. Sources were T cells, B-cell-depleted T cells, or PBMCs; the material itself was cDNA or gDNA.

Authors' analysis steps: Reference gene primer amplification gave estimated nucleated cell counts. Libraries were prepared by immunoSEQ multiplex PCR; TCRdb keeps only in-frame clonotypes and omits some of them. V, J and clone size derive from that table, while D and trimming were established from the DNA sequence. The repertoire holds more than 95,000 clones, with around 86% as singletons. The sample holds a few counts of this clone. Trimming left V 0 bases short and J 5 bases short, with 9 bases between. Germline values: CDR1 SGDLS, CDR2 YYNGEE. CDR3 size: 14 residues. This clonotype was sampled from a man aged 80 or over with active or convalescent COVID-19. The sample was peripheral blood. This sequence joins TRBV9 and TRBJ2-1; unclear D gene. CDR3 in amino acids: CASSVGIQNNEQFF. The CDR3, as DNA: TGTGCCAGCAGCGTAGGAATCCAGAACAATGAGCAGTTCTTC.